The T cell receptor beta chain under discussion was sequenced for a study of cytomegalovirus exposure and HLA in healthy donors. As regards this clone: Its target is unknown.

The PCR was carried out with 60 Vbeta primers and 13 Jbeta primers. Clones were sequenced by immunoSEQ multiplex PCR, and TCRdb holds only the in-frame ones, with some missing. The sample holds more than 110,000 clones, around 86% seen once. Study results and limitations: Later genetic work tied a missense DCLRE1C variant to beta-chain V and J trimming.

Per the germline V gene, CDR1 is SGHTS and CDR2 is YDEGEE. This CDR3 is 13 amino acids long. Trimming stripped 0 bases from V and 6 bases from J, with 9 bases between. The sequence derives from a female donor in good health and CMV-seronegative. The chain recombines TRBV5-8 with TRBJ1-1; perhaps TRBD1 as D (5 bases). Material: PBMCs. CDR3 region: CASSLGRGPEAFF. Written as DNA, the CDR3 is TGTGCCAGCAGCTTGGGGCGGGGACCTGAAGCTTTCTTT.